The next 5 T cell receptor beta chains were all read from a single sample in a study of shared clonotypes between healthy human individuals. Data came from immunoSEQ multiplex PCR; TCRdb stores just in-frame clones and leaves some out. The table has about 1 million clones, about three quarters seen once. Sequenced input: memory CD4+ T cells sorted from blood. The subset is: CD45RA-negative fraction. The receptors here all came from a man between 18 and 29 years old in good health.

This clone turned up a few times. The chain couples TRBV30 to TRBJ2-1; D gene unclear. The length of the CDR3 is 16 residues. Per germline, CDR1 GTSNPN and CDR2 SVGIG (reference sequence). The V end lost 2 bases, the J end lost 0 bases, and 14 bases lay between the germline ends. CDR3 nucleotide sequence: TGTGCCTGGAGTCCGTCCCTACTAAGCTCCTACAATGAGCAGTTCTTC. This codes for CAWSPSLLSSYNEQFF.

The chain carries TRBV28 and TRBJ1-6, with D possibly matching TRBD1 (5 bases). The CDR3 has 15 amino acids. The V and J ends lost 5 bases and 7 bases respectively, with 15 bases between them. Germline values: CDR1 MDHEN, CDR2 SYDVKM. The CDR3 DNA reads TGTGCCAGCAGTCGGAGACAGACGCCAAATTCACCCCTCCACTTT. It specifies CASSRRQTPNSPLHF.

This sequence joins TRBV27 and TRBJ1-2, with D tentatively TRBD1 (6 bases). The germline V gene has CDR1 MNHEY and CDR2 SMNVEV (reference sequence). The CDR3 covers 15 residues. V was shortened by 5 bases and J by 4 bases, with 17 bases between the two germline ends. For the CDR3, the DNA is TGTGCCAGCAGTCCCTCAGGTGAAGGGGGCTATGGCTACACCTTC. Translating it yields CASSPSGEGGYGYTF.

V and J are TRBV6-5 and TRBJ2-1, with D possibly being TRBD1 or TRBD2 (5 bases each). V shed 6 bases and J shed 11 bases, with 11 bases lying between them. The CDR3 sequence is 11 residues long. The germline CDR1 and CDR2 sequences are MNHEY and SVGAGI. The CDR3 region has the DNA TGTGCCAGCAGAAGACAGCGGCAGCAGTTCTTC. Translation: CASRRQRQQFF.

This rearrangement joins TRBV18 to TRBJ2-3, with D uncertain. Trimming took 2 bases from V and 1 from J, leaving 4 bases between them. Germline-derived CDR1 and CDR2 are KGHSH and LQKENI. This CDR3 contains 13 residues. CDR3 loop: CASSPVGTDTQYF. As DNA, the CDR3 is TGTGCCAGCTCACCAGTGGGCACAGATACGCAGTATTTT. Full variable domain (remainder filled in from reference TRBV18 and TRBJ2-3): NAGVMQNPRHLVRRRGQEARLRCSPMKGHSHVYWYRQLPEEGLKFMVYLQKENIIDESGMPKERFSAEFPKEGPSILRIQQVVRGDSAAYFCASSPVGTDTQYFGPGTRLTVL.